Listed here are 29 T cell receptor beta chains from one sample, sequenced in a study of identical twins. TCRdb called the 5' RACE reads again in MiXCR, with one record for every CDR3 protein. The repertoire holds 300,000 or so distinct CDR3 sequences, with roughly 9% as singletons. These sequences were also reported in another study, on yellow fever vaccine responses in identical twins.

Sequencing was done on a sample of CD8+ T cells sorted from blood. These receptors came from a woman between 18 and 29 years old in good health.

The chain has TRBV14 and TRBJ1-6, with D maybe TRBD1 (6 bases). This CDR3 spans 16 amino acids. V lost 3 bases, J lost 2 bases, and 11 bases lay in between. Germline V lookup: CDR1 SGHDN, CDR2 FVKESK. The CDR3 protein is CASSHQGTPYNSPLHF. In DNA, the CDR3 is TGTGCCAGCAGCCACCAGGGGACACCCTATAATTCACCCCTCCACTTT.

As for this clonotype: One end of the junction is discordant with germline, which a read error may explain. The chain is built from TRBV6-5 and TRBJ2-7; D is possibly TRBD2 (5 bases). This CDR3 is built from 16 residues. Per germline, CDR1 MNHEY and CDR2 SVGAGI. The CDR3 sequence: CASTYESREVPYEQYF. The CDR3 DNA sequence: TGTGCCAGCACTTACGAGTCGAGGGAAGTTCCCTACGAGCAGTACTTC.

Here the CDR3 DNA reads TGCAGTATTCGACTAGCGGGCGTAACAGATACGCAGTATTTT. This gives the protein CSIRLAGVTDTQYF. The chain uses TRBV20-1 and TRBJ2-3, with 10 positions matching TRBD2. Germline-derived CDR1 and CDR2 are DFQATT and SNEGSKA (reference sequence). With 8 bases clipped from V and 3 bases from J, the junction kept 8 bases outside the gene matches. This CDR3 has 14 amino acids.

This clonotype was recorded a few times. V is TRBV20-1 and J is TRBJ2-7, with TRBD2 matching 10 bases. Per germline, CDR1 DFQATT and CDR2 SNEGSKA (reference sequence). The CDR3 loop spans 13 amino acids. The CDR3, as DNA: TGCAGCGGCGGGACTAGCGAGGCCTACGAGCAGTACTTC. It yields the protein CSGGTSEAYEQYF.

The chain couples TRBV6-1 to TRBJ2-7, with D unclear. This CDR3 region has 12 residues. V was trimmed by 1 base and J by 4 bases, leaving 5 bases between them. Germline V CDR1 and CDR2: MNHNS, SASEGT. Written as DNA, the CDR3 is TGTGCCAGCAGTGAAGGGTGGTACGAGCAGTACTTC. Its protein product is CASSEGWYEQYF.

The chain joins TRBV4-3 to TRBJ2-7, with D perhaps TRBD1 (7 bases). The V end lost 1 base, the J end lost 4 bases, and 14 bases lay between the germline ends. The CDR3 sequence is 15 residues long. The germline V gene encodes CDR1 LGHNA and CDR2 YSLEER. The DNA of the CDR3 is TGCGCCAGCAGCCAAGCGCAGGGGGGTACGTACGAGCAGTACTTC. It encodes CASSQAQGGTYEQYF.

The chain carries TRBV9 and TRBJ1-2; 8 positions agree with TRBD1. J gave up 6 bases and V 5 bases, and 6 bases lay outside the gene matches. Germline V CDR1 and CDR2: SGDLS, YYNGEE. The CDR3 loop spans 13 amino acids. The CDR3 nucleotides are TGTGCCAGCAGACAGGGGGACAGTAATGGCTACACCTTC. Encoded protein: CASRQGDSNGYTF.

This clonotype was recorded at least ten times. The V gene is TRBV12-3 or TRBV12-4, the J gene TRBJ1-5; D is perhaps TRBD1 (6 bases). CDR3 size: 12 residues. V was clipped by 7 bases and J by 8 bases, with 12 bases between them. CDR3 region: CASKTGFEPQHF. The CDR3 DNA follows: TGTGCCAGCAAAACAGGGTTTGAGCCCCAGCATTTT.

This clonotype was counted many times. CDR3 bases: TGTGCCAGCAGCGGGGACAGCGCAACTAATGAAAAACTGTTTTTT. It encodes CASSGDSATNEKLFF. The V call is TRBV9, the J call TRBJ1-4; 7 nucleotides match TRBD1. The germline CDR1 and CDR2 sequences are SGDLS and YYNGEE. V lost 3 bases and J lost 0; bases outside the gene matches: 2. This CDR3 spans 15 amino acids.

About this clonotype itself: The DNA is omitted, as the CDR3 cannot be located on it reliably, and the CDR3 follows TCRdb's listing. The chain links TRBV1 to TRBJ2-7; the table's TRBD1 call for D was not verified on the DNA. TRBV1 is reported as a pseudogene. Counting both end residues, the CDR3 totals 15 amino acids. The CDR3 spells CTSSQVGGGSYEQYF.

This clonotype was seen only a few times. The chain is built from TRBV7-9 and TRBJ2-3, with D uncertain. Germline V lookup: CDR1 SEHNR, CDR2 FQNEAQ (reference sequence). With 0 bases removed from V and 2 bases from J, the gap between germline ends came to 9 bases. The CDR3 consists of 15 residues. The CDR3 coding sequence is TGTGCCAGCAGCTTAGCGGTCAGACCCACAGATACGCAGTATTTT. Translated: CASSLAVRPTDTQYF.

The J gene is TRBJ1-1, the V gene TRBV28; D not resolved. Germline values: CDR1 MDHEN, CDR2 SYDVKM. CDR3 length equals 14 residues. V was shortened by 3 bases and J by 0 bases, with 8 bases between the two germline ends. The CDR3 loop reads CASSLGFMNTEAFF. The CDR3 DNA sequence: TGTGCCAGCAGTTTGGGATTCATGAACACTGAAGCTTTCTTT.

This sequence joins TRBV27 and TRBJ2-5, with D tentatively TRBD1 or TRBD2 (6 bases each). Germline V gene data show CDR1 as MNHEY and CDR2 as SMNVEV (reference sequence). The ends were cut back, 6 bases at V and 5 bases at J, with 16 bases in the middle. The length of the CDR3 is 14 residues. CDR3 residues: CASSPMGGVETQYF. CDR3 coding DNA: TGTGCCAGCAGCCCCATGGGGGGCGTGGAGACCCAGTACTTC.

Comments on this clonotype: Since no conserved phenylalanine or tryptophan closes the CDR3, a read error is the likely cause. J is TRBJ2-1 and V is TRBV5-1; D possibly uses TRBD1 or TRBD2 (5 bases each). The CDR3 length is 16 residues. Germline CDR1 reads SGHRS; CDR2 reads YFSETQ. Trimming left V 0 bases short and J 7 bases short, with 17 bases between. This CDR3 is CASSLVGDTRGNEQFC. CDR3 sequence (DNA): TGCGCCAGCAGCTTGGTCGGGGATACGAGGGGTAATGAGCAGTTCTGC.

This chain links TRBV23-1 with TRBJ2-7; a weak D match, TRBD1 (6 bases). Being an ORF, TRBV23-1 has a function that is uncertain. Trimming stripped 8 bases from V and 2 bases from J, with 28 bases between. The CDR3 has 18 residues. The CDR3 here is CASPRQNREAPPPYEQYF. The DNA for the CDR3 is TGCGCCAGCCCAAGACAGAACAGGGAAGCACCCCCACCCTACGAGCAGTACTTC.

This clonotype was observed at least ten times. The chain couples TRBV5-1 to TRBJ1-2, with D maybe TRBD1 (5 bases). From germline, CDR1 is SGHRS and CDR2 YFSETQ. Trimming shortened V by 2 bases and J by 5 bases, and 13 bases separated the two germline ends. The CDR3 covers 14 residues. CDR3 sequence: CASSFSGTSYGYTF. The CDR3 nucleotides read TGCGCCAGCAGCTTTTCGGGGACCAGTTATGGCTACACCTTC.

The rearrangement joins TRBV9 to TRBJ1-5; 8 bases map to TRBD1. Per germline, CDR1 SGDLS and CDR2 YYNGEE. V shed 3 bases and J 4 bases; nucleotides not matched to a gene: 6. This CDR3 is 15 amino acids long. The CDR3 nucleotides are TGTGCCAGCAGCGCGGGACAGGAGATTAATCAGCCCCAGCATTTT. This codes for CASSAGQEINQPQHF.

This clonotype was detected only a few times. The chain employs TRBV7-9 and TRBJ2-7, with no clear D. The CDR3 runs 13 residues. Germline V lookup: CDR1 SEHNR, CDR2 FQNEAQ (reference sequence). Trimming removed 0 bases at V and 5 bases at J, with 8 bases between. In DNA, the CDR3 is TGTGCCAGCAGCTTAGCGGTGGGCGACGAGCAGTACTTC. This sequence encodes CASSLAVGDEQYF. The entire variable domain, with the rest obtained from reference TRBV7-9 and TRBJ2-7, is as follows: DTGVSQNPRHKITKRGQNVTFRCDPISEHNRLYWYRQTLGQGPEFLTYFQNEAQLEKSRLLSDRFSAERPKGSFSTLEIQRTEQGDSAMYLCASSLAVGDEQYFGPGTRLTVT.

Points on this clonotype: A read error may produce the germline difference seen at one junction end. This chain connects TRBV7-7 to TRBJ2-1, with 10 bases matching TRBD2. This CDR3 contains 17 residues. Germline V gene lookup returns CDR1 SSHAT and CDR2 FNYEAQ (reference sequence). The CDR3 DNA reads TGTGCTAGCAGCTTAGACGCTAGCGGGAGTGTCTACAATGAGCAGTTCTTC. This translates into CASSLDASGSVYNEQFF.

This clonotype has a count of ten or more. The V and J genes are TRBV29-1 and TRBJ2-1; TRBD2 matches 7 bases. CDR3 length equals 17 residues. The J segment lost 1 base and the V segment lost 4 bases, leaving 13 bases of the junction unmatched. CDR1 and CDR2 from the germline V gene are SQVTM and ANQGSEA. CDR3 protein: CSVVPLLSGASYNEQFF. Here the CDR3 DNA reads TGCAGCGTTGTGCCCCTTTTGAGCGGGGCTTCCTACAATGAGCAGTTCTTC.

This clonotype was counted between two and nine times. The chain links TRBV29-1 to TRBJ2-1, with a weak D call TRBD1 (5 bases). CDR3 length: 14 residues. Trimming took off 0 bases at V and 4 bases at J, with 10 bases between the two ends. Germline V lookup: CDR1 SQVTM, CDR2 ANQGSEA. The CDR3 sequence: CSVEDGAPYNEQFF. CDR3 coding DNA: TGCAGCGTTGAAGATGGGGCTCCTTACAATGAGCAGTTCTTC.

The rearrangement uses TRBV7-3 and TRBJ1-6, with 9 bases lining up with TRBD1. The CDR3 sequence is 15 residues long. V lost 2 bases, J lost 10 bases, and 6 bases stayed unmatched. Germline CDR1 is SGHTA and CDR2 is FQGTGA. The CDR3 is CASSLLGQGRSPLHF. In DNA form, the CDR3 reads TGTGCCAGCAGCTTATTGGGACAGGGAAGATCACCCCTCCACTTT.

V usage is TRBV28 and J usage is TRBJ2-7; D gene ambiguous. CDR3 length: 13 amino acids. Germline lookup yields CDR1 MDHEN and CDR2 SYDVKM. V dropped 7 bases and J dropped 3 bases, with 13 bases sitting between them. DNA for the CDR3: TGTGCCAGCAACCAGAAAGGAGACTACGAGCAGTACTTC. Translating it yields CASNQKGDYEQYF.

The chain uses TRBV7-8 and TRBJ2-2, with 9 bases matching TRBD2. There are 15 residues in the CDR3. V dropped 5 bases and J dropped 5; count of bases not matched to a gene: 6. The V gene's germline CDR1 is SGHVS and CDR2 FQNEAQ. CDR3 region: CASSPLAGITGELFF. The CDR3 nucleotides are TGTGCCAGCAGCCCGCTAGCGGGAATAACCGGGGAGCTGTTTTTT.

At least ten counts were recorded for this clonotype. The genes are TRBV4-3 and TRBJ2-5; D is ambiguous. Germline lookup yields CDR1 LGHNA and CDR2 YSLEER. The CDR3 has 15 amino acids. V was pared by 0 bases and J by 2 bases, with 10 bases between. CDR3 region: CASSQDGGSQETQYF. CDR3 nucleotides: TGCGCCAGCAGCCAAGATGGTGGCAGTCAAGAGACCCAGTACTTC.

Only a few counts were recorded for this clonotype. V usage is TRBV30 and J usage is TRBJ2-1, with 9 nucleotides matching TRBD1. The CDR3 spans 13 residues. The germline CDR1 and CDR2 sequences are GTSNPN and SVGIG (reference sequence). V shed 3 bases, J shed 6 bases, and the junction held 3 bases outside the gene matches. CDR3 residues: CAWRGQGSNEQFF. The CDR3 DNA follows: TGTGCCTGGAGGGGACAGGGAAGCAATGAGCAGTTCTTC.

This clonotype turned up a few times. This rearrangement joins TRBV29-1 to TRBJ2-7; no definite D call. From germline, CDR1 is SQVTM and CDR2 ANQGSEA. The V and J ends lost 1 base and 3 bases respectively, with 10 bases between them. The CDR3 contains 13 residues. CDR3 in amino acids: CSVEGVGFYEQYF. CDR3 sequence (DNA): TGCAGCGTTGAAGGTGTTGGATTCTACGAGCAGTACTTC.

This clonotype has only a few counts. This rearrangement joins TRBV20-1 to TRBJ2-5; a possible D gene is TRBD1 (6 bases). This CDR3 contains 14 residues. Germline values: CDR1 DFQATT, CDR2 SNEGSKA (reference sequence). V was trimmed by 3 bases and J by 0 bases, leaving 11 bases between them. CDR3 DNA: TGCAGTGCTAGCCCTACAGGGTACCAAGAGACCCAGTACTTC. This sequence encodes CSASPTGYQETQYF.

This sequence joins TRBV27 and TRBJ2-3, with D perhaps TRBD1 (5 bases). Germline V gene data show CDR1 as MNHEY and CDR2 as SMNVEV (reference sequence). Trimming removed 5 bases from V and 10 bases from J, with 22 bases in between. The CDR3 runs 15 residues. CDR3 bases: TGTGCCAGCAGTACACAATTCACGTCAGGGTTGGCGCAGTATTTT. Encoded protein: CASSTQFTSGLAQYF.